This is a list of T cell receptor beta chains from one sample in a study of STAT3 mutations in large granular lymphocyte leukemia. Profiling relied on immunoSEQ multiplex PCR, and the TCRdb table lists in-frame clones only, not all of them. The sample consists of 8,800 or so clones, more than 90% of them appearing once. The sample was peripheral blood mononuclear cells. Receptor source: a man in his sixties with T-cell large granular lymphocyte leukemia. Some clones in this sample may be carry-over from other donors' samples. Both conserved end residues are part of each CDR3. The order of the fields is J gene, V gene, D gene, CDR3 protein. D genes are given only for firm matches.

j_gene: TRBJ1-1; v_gene: TRBV4-1; d_gene: NA; CDR3aa: CASSAGGLRGTEAFF
j_gene: TRBJ2-7; v_gene: TRBV11-2; d_gene: NA; CDR3aa: CASSSVRDPAYEQYF
j_gene: TRBJ2-3; v_gene: TRBV18; d_gene: TRBD2; CDR3aa: CASSEGTSVWDTQYF
j_gene: TRBJ2-5; v_gene: TRBV30; d_gene: NA; CDR3aa: CAWGWGQETQYF
j_gene: TRBJ2-1; v_gene: TRBV5-1; d_gene: TRBD2; CDR3aa: CASSLEVAGASEQFF
j_gene: TRBJ2-7; v_gene: TRBV12-5; d_gene: TRBD2; CDR3aa: CASGLAGGEQYF
j_gene: TRBJ1-4; v_gene: TRBV7-9; d_gene: NA; CDR3aa: CASSPGPSLNEKLFF
j_gene: TRBJ2-1; v_gene: TRBV7-9; d_gene: TRBD2; CDR3aa: CASSGQSWTSLSEQFF
j_gene: TRBJ1-5; v_gene: TRBV11-2; d_gene: NA; CDR3aa: CASSLAGASNQPQHF
j_gene: TRBJ2-1; v_gene: TRBV19; d_gene: NA; CDR3aa: CASSLLRNEQFF
j_gene: TRBJ2-7; v_gene: TRBV28; d_gene: TRBD2; CDR3aa: CASSPGLAFGEQYF
j_gene: TRBJ2-1; v_gene: TRBV9; d_gene: NA; CDR3aa: CASSVGAPSSYNEQFF
j_gene: TRBJ2-3; v_gene: TRBV14; d_gene: TRBD2; CDR3aa: CASSRGTSGSMGTDTQYF
j_gene: TRBJ2-6; v_gene: TRBV7-9; d_gene: TRBD2; CDR3aa: CASSPLVLAGVLGANVLTF